This T cell receptor beta chain originates from a study of blood T cells in healthy people across ages. CDR3 length: 15 residues. With 4 bases clipped from V and 0 bases from J, the junction kept 5 bases outside the gene matches. The germline V gene encodes CDR1 SGHRS and CDR2 YFSETQ. Overall study findings and caveats: Unsorted PBMCs prevented conclusive naive versus antigen-experienced comparison.

This clonotype was counted many times. Its specificity is not known. The authors ran a second PCR of about 6 to 11 cycles using a sample-barcoded 5' primer and a J-beta primer mix. TCRdb redid the calling of the 5' RACE reads with MiXCR, one entry per CDR3 protein. The sample lists 650,000 to 1,000,000 distinct CDR3 sequences, 36% occurring once. This chain connects TRBV5-1 to TRBJ1-2; 8 bases are a match to TRBD1. Sequences were obtained from blood. This receptor was obtained from a man between 18 and 35 years old in good health. The CDR3 sequence: CASSQMTGANYGYTF. The CDR3 nucleotides read TGCGCCAGCAGCCAGATGACAGGGGCTAACTATGGCTACACCTTC.